Given below is one T cell receptor (beta chain) in context. The CDR3 is 12 amino acids. Trimming cost V 4 bases and J 11 bases; bases outside gene matches: 7. Per the germline V gene, CDR1 is SNHLY and CDR2 is FYNNEI. Only in-frame clones appear in the TCRdb table, and some are missing; sequencing was by immunoSEQ multiplex PCR. Of about 57,000 clones in the sample, less than 95% were seen once. The data originate from a study of T cell changes during pregnancy in multiple sclerosis. This chain joins TRBV2 and TRBJ1-1, with 7 bases lining up with TRBD1. The TCR originated in a female donor in good health, enrolled as a control in a pregnancy study. Sequences were derived from peripheral blood, sampled in the first trimester of pregnancy. CDR3 amino acids: CASSVEGADAFF. The CDR3 coding sequence is TGTGCCAGCAGTGTCGAGGGGGCGGACGCTTTCTTT.